Below are 9 T cell receptor beta chains sequenced from a single sample in a study of blood T cell repertoires in COVID-19. The method was immunoSEQ multiplex PCR; TCRdb's version includes in-frame clones alone and lacks a portion of them. The sample has some 100,000 clones, just under 85% seen once. The specimen sequenced was peripheral blood. The receptors here all came from a man between 50 and 59 years old with active or convalescent COVID-19.

The chain joins TRBV7-2 to TRBJ2-7; 10 nucleotides align to TRBD2. Germline V gene sequence: CDR1 SGHTA, CDR2 FQGNSA. The CDR3 length is 15 residues. After removal of 6 bases from V and 6 bases from J, the junction contained 11 bases not matched to a gene. Here the CDR3 DNA reads TGTGCCAGCAGTCCGATTAGCGGGAGGTCCAGCGAGCAGTACTTC. Residues: CASSPISGRSSEQYF.

CDR3 coding DNA: TGTGCCAGCAGCCCCGGGACACCGTACGAGCAGTACTTC. Encoded protein: CASSPGTPYEQYF. V usage is TRBV7-9 and J usage is TRBJ2-7; perhaps TRBD1 as D (6 bases). CDR1 and CDR2 from the germline V gene are SEHNR and FQNEAQ (reference sequence). V shed 5 bases and J shed 4 bases, with 12 bases lying between them. This CDR3 has 13 amino acids.

This clone was detected only a few times. This chain uses TRBV19 with TRBJ2-1; 8 bases match TRBD2. J lost 4 bases, V lost 3 bases, and 8 bases had no gene match. Germline CDR1 is LNHDA and CDR2 is SQIVND (reference sequence). There are 16 residues in the CDR3. The DNA for the CDR3 is TGTGCCAGTAGTATTCGGGGGACTAGAAGTTACAATGAGCAGTTCTTC. This translates into CASSIRGTRSYNEQFF.

CDR3 nucleotide sequence: TGCGCCAGCAGCCCCGACACCGCCATGAACACTGAAGCTTTCTTT. Protein: CASSPDTAMNTEAFF. This chain joins TRBV5-1 and TRBJ1-1, with D unclear. Germline V gene data show CDR1 as SGHRS and CDR2 as YFSETQ. The length of the CDR3 is 15 residues. Trimming stripped 4 bases from V and 0 bases from J, with 13 bases between.

The chain recombines TRBV12-3 or TRBV12-4 with TRBJ2-2, with a tentative D call TRBD2 (6 bases). This CDR3 has 12 residues. Trimming stripped 11 bases from V and 7 bases from J, with 14 bases between. In DNA form, the CDR3 reads TGTGCCGGTCGGGAGAATGACGGGGAGCTGTTTTTT. Translating gives CAGRENDGELFF.

This chain links TRBV3-1 (or the pseudogene TRBV3-2) with TRBJ2-5; D is unclear. Trimming removed 2 bases at V and 5 bases at J, with 15 bases between. Germline assignment: CDR1 LGHDT and CDR2 YNNKEL (reference sequence). This CDR3 spans 15 amino acids. The CDR3 coding sequence is TGTGCCAGCAGCCAATACAGTATAGGAACGGAGACCCAGTACTTC. Its protein product is CASSQYSIGTETQYF.

CDR3 sequence: CASSLVPPGSASTDTQYF. The CDR3, as DNA: TGTGCCAGCAGCTTAGTGCCCCCAGGTTCCGCTAGCACAGATACGCAGTATTTT. The chain carries TRBV7-2 and TRBJ2-3; D unclear. V shed 1 base and J shed 0 bases, with 17 bases lying between them. CDR1 and CDR2 (germline): SGHTA, FQGNSA. CDR3 length: 18 amino acids.

V gene TRBV19 combines with J gene TRBJ1-3, with 7 positions matching TRBD1. The germline V gene encodes CDR1 LNHDA and CDR2 SQIVND (reference sequence). The CDR3 contains 15 residues. After removal of 3 bases from V and 1 base from J, the junction contained 3 bases not matched to a gene. The CDR3 DNA sequence: TGTGCCAGTAGTATTCAGGGACAGTCTGGAAACACCATATATTTT. Translated: CASSIQGQSGNTIYF.

The rearrangement uses TRBV14 and TRBJ2-3, with a possible D match to TRBD1 (6 bases). CDR1 is SGHDN and CDR2 is FVKESK in the germline V gene. The V gene lost 5 bases and the J gene lost 2 bases, with 8 bases spanning the gap. This CDR3 contains 13 residues. CDR3 protein: CASSGQTTDTQYF. The CDR3 DNA follows: TGTGCCAGCAGCGGACAGACCACAGATACGCAGTATTTT.